What follows are 6 T cell receptor beta chains derived from one specimen sequenced in a study of breast tumors, draining lymph nodes, adjacent tissues. Samples came from axillary lymph nodes draining the breast cancer. TCRdb called the multiplex PCR reads again in MiXCR, with one record for every CDR3 protein. The sample gives 200,000 to 300,000 distinct CDR3 sequences, more than 30% of which show up once; over 0.95% is in the top ten. The sequencing sample was made of axillary lymph node tissue. Receptors were obtained from a female donor with breast cancer. Some clones in this sample may be carry-over from other donors' samples.

This clonotype was counted a few times. The V call is TRBV18, the J call TRBJ2-5; D might be TRBD2 (5 bases). Germline-derived CDR1 and CDR2 are KGHSH and LQKENI. The CDR3 totals 14 residues. Trimming removed 2 bases from V and 4 bases from J, with 11 bases in between. The CDR3 loop is CASSPGSSGETQYF. The CDR3 nucleotides are TGTGCCAGCTCACCAGGGAGTAGTGGAGAGACCCAGTACTTC. Using reference TRBV18 and TRBJ2-5 for the parts outside the CDR3, the full variable domain is NAGVMQNPRHLVRRRGQEARLRCSPMKGHSHVYWYRQLPEEGLKFMVYLQKENIIDESGMPKERFSAEFPKEGPSILRIQQVVRGDSAAYFCASSPGSSGETQYFGPGTRLLVL.

As to this clonotype: This may be a read error: a much more frequent sequence differs by one nucleotide. J is TRBJ1-5 and V is TRBV20-1; TRBD1 is a possible D gene (5 bases). In germline, CDR1 is DFQATT, CDR2 SNEGSKA (reference sequence). The CDR3 is made up of 13 amino acids. The CDR3 here is CSAREAGRKPPHF. In DNA form, the CDR3 reads TGCAGTGCTAGAGAAGCAGGGCGCAAGCCCCCGCATTTT.

With respect to this clonotype: Just one base apart from a much larger clone, this may be a read error. The genes are TRBV6-5 and TRBJ2-3; possible D gene TRBD2, 5 bases. The germline V gene encodes CDR1 MNHEY and CDR2 SVGAGI. The germline V and J ends were trimmed by 5 bases and 9 bases, with 12 bases remaining between them. The CDR3 covers 12 residues. CDR3 in amino acids: CASSAPLATQYF. CDR3 sequence (DNA): TGTGCCAGCAGTGCCCCCCTAGCAACGCAGTATTTT.

This clonotype appeared many times. The chain joins TRBV10-3 to TRBJ2-6; D is possibly TRBD2 (5 bases). The CDR3 has 17 residues. Trimming removed 4 bases from V and 0 bases from J, with 13 bases in between. CDR1 ENHRY and CDR2 SYGVKD come from the germline V gene. In DNA form, the CDR3 reads TGTGCCATCAGTGGCCCGCGGGCAGACTCTGGGGCCAACGTCCTGACTTTC. Translating it yields CAISGPRADSGANVLTF.

This clonotype was recorded at least ten times. V is TRBV5-6 and J is TRBJ2-2, with 9 positions matching TRBD2. The ends lost 2 bases at V and 3 bases at J; junction bases unmatched: 8. Germline lookup yields CDR1 SGHDT and CDR2 YYEEEE. The CDR3 runs 17 residues. CDR3 residues: CASSFGGRASDTGELFF. The CDR3 nucleotides are TGTGCCAGCAGCTTCGGCGGGAGGGCCAGCGACACCGGGGAGCTGTTTTTT. Supplemented by reference TRBV5-6 and TRBJ2-2, the full variable domain reads DAGVTQSPTHLIKTRGQQVTLRCSPKSGHDTVSWYQQALGQGPQFIFQYYEEEERQRGNFPDRFSGHQFPNYSSELNVNALLLGDSALYLCASSFGGRASDTGELFFGEGSRLTVL.

The chain joins TRBV29-1 to TRBJ1-5; maybe TRBD1 (5 bases). Trimming cost V 3 bases and J 3 bases, with 9 bases left between them. The CDR3 covers 13 residues. Germline CDR1 SQVTM, CDR2 ANQGSEA. Written as DNA, the CDR3 is TGCAGCGTTGACGGGGGGTACAATCAGCCCCAGCATTTT. Amino acids: CSVDGGYNQPQHF.